The next 2 T cell receptor beta chains were all read from a single sample in a study of shared clonotypes between healthy human individuals. The protocol was immunoSEQ multiplex PCR, while the TCRdb copy is restricted to in-frame clones and leaves out a portion. There are roughly 1 million clones in the sample; about 75% occur only once, and over 1.3% lies in the top ten. Sequencing was done on a sample of memory CD4+ T cells sorted from blood. The subset here: CD45RA-negative fraction. The source of these receptors is a man between 18 and 29 years old in good health.

This sequence joins TRBV18 and TRBJ1-1, with D hard to call. The length of the CDR3 is 14 residues. V lost 0 bases to trimming and J lost 6 bases, with 11 bases between them. In germline, CDR1 is KGHSH, CDR2 LQKENI. The CDR3, as DNA: TGTGCCAGCTCACCACCGGGCAGAAAATCTGAAGCTTTCTTT. Translating gives CASSPPGRKSEAFF.

The V call is TRBV11-3, the J call TRBJ1-1, with TRBD1 matching 7 bases. V lost 5 bases and J lost 5; bases outside the gene matches: 5. The CDR3 is 13 amino acids. Looked up from germline, CDR1 is SGHNT and CDR2 is YENEEA. CDR3 nucleotides: TGTGCCAGCAGCCCCCCAGGGGGTACTGAAGCTTTCTTT. Its translation: CASSPPGGTEAFF. Variable domain in full (rest from reference TRBV11-3 and TRBJ1-1): EAGVVQSPRYKIIEKKQPVAFWCNPISGHNTLYWYLQNLGQGPELLIRYENEEAVDDSQLPKDRFSAERLKGVDSTLKIQPAELGDSAVYLCASSPPGGTEAFFGQGTRLTVV.